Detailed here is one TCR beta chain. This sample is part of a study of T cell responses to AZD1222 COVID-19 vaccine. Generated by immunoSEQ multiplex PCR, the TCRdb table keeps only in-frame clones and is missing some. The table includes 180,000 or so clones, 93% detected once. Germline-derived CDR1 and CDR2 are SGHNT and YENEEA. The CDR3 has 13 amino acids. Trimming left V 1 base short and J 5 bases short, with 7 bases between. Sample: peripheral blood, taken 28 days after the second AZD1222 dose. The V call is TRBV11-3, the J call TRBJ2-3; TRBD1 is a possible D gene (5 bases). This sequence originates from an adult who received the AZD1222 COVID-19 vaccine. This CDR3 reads CASSLGGLDTQYF. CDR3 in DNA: TGTGCCAGCAGCTTAGGGGGCCTAGATACGCAGTATTTT.